One TCR beta chain is described in this entry. This entry comes from a study of blood T cell repertoires in COVID-19. Study-level background: COVID-19 samples from acute and convalescent phases originated in the United States, Italy and Spain. T cells, B-cell-depleted T cells, or PBMCs supplied cDNA or gDNA.

Authors' data handling: Amplification of reference gene primers provided the estimated nucleated cell counts. Libraries were prepared by immunoSEQ multiplex PCR; TCRdb keeps only in-frame clonotypes and omits some of them. V and J calls and clone size are those listed in that table; D and trimming were worked out from the DNA. The sample carries 150,000 to 200,000 clones, over 75% recorded once. V dropped 0 bases and J dropped 5; count of bases not matched to a gene: 8. Germline V lookup: CDR1 MNHEY, CDR2 SMNVEV (reference sequence). The CDR3 loop spans 16 amino acids. The material sequenced was peripheral blood. This TCR derives from a man between 45 and 60 years old with acute or convalescent COVID-19. The V and J genes are TRBV27 and TRBJ2-5; TRBD2 matches 8 bases. For the CDR3, the DNA is TGTGCCAGCAGTTTATCTTCGGGGGGGTCCTGGGAGACCCAGTACTTC. It yields the protein CASSLSSGGSWETQYF.